This T cell receptor beta chain was recorded in a study of lymphopenia after photon versus proton radiotherapy. Profiled with immunoSEQ multiplex PCR; TCRdb holds only in-frame clones, not every one. The sample consists of about 53,000 clones, around 88% of them appearing once. Sequenced material: peripheral blood, taken from a patient treated with photon-based radiotherapy. This sequence originates from a man in his fifties or sixties with gastric cancer.

The CDR3 nucleotides are TGTGCCAGTAGTATACGGGCAGCGAGCACAGATACGCAGTATTTT. It encodes CASSIRAASTDTQYF. The chain carries TRBV19 and TRBJ2-3; D is unresolved. Germline-derived CDR1 and CDR2 are LNHDA and SQIVND (reference sequence). The CDR3 runs to 15 residues. V shed 2 bases and J shed 0 bases, with 9 bases lying between them.